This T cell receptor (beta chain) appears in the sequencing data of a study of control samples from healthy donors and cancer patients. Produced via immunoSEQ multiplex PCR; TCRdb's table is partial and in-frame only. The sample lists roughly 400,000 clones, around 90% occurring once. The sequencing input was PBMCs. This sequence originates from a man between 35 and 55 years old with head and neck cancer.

As DNA, the CDR3 is TGTGCCATCAGTGGGGGACAGGCTAACTATGGCTACACCTTC. It yields the protein CAISGGQANYGYTF. The chain combines TRBV10-3 with TRBJ1-2, with 8 bases identical to TRBD1. J was trimmed by 0 bases and V by 4 bases; bases with no gene match: 1. The CDR3 covers 14 residues. Germline V gene data show CDR1 as ENHRY and CDR2 as SYGVKD.